This TCR beta chain was sequenced for a study of blood T cell repertoires in COVID-19. In germline, CDR1 is SEHNR, CDR2 FQNEAQ (reference sequence). The CDR3 is 14 residues long. Trimming at V came to 6 bases and at J to 1 base, leaving 4 bases not matched to a gene. The sample holds a few counts of this clone. As originally analysed: For nucleated cells, counts were estimated from reference gene primer amplification. TCRdb's copy holds only in-frame clones and misses some; the assay was immunoSEQ multiplex PCR. For V, J and clone size, that table is used; D and trimming come from the DNA. The table records 98,000 or so clones, about two thirds of them present only once.

What was sequenced was peripheral blood. The J gene is TRBJ1-1, the V gene TRBV7-9; 8 nucleotides match TRBD1. This receptor was obtained from a middle-aged woman with acute or convalescent COVID-19. The DNA of the CDR3 is TGTGCCAGCAGGCCTACAGGGGGGAACACTGAAGCTTTCTTT. Protein product: CASRPTGGNTEAFF.